The entry below describes one TCR beta chain. Its antigen is unknown. The entry originates in a study of shared clonotypes between healthy human individuals. Study-wide background: Each donor's CD8 memory used one plate, CD8 naive two, each CD4 subset three.

Study observations and caveats: A reduction in generation probabilities was seen for non-shared clonotypes relative to those shared by all four donors.

Every donor, a Caucasian adult, lived in Nashville, Tennessee. V was pared by 3 bases and J by 2 bases, with 5 bases of the junction left unmatched. Germline assignment: CDR1 MDHEN and CDR2 SYDVKM. The CDR3 spans 15 residues. Method: immunoSEQ multiplex PCR; TCRdb's copy keeps in-frame clones and lacks some. Of approximately 2,300,000 clones in the sample, around 92% were seen once. This TCR came from a man between 18 and 35 years old in good health. Some clones in this sample may be carry-over from other donors' samples. Sequencing was carried out using naive CD4+ T cells from PBMCs. Subset specified: CD45RA+ positively selected. The V call is TRBV28, the J call TRBJ2-7, with TRBD1 matching over 9 bases. CDR3 coding DNA: TGTGCCAGCAGTTTTGTCGGGACAGGGCCCTACGAGCAGTACTTC. It is translated as CASSFVGTGPYEQYF.